The clone carrying this T cell receptor (beta chain) has a handful of counts. Its antigen remains unidentified. Extraction and reverse transcription of RNA yielded cDNA as the sequencing template. Generated by immunoSEQ multiplex PCR, the TCRdb table keeps only in-frame clones and is missing some. Of 200,000 to 250,000 clones in the sample, 50% to 70% were seen once. These data originate in a study of CD8+ T cells in alopecia areata. Study observations and caveats: Mice showed clearer TCR sharing than patients did, a gap that was possibly HLA-related. Lesional scalp displayed greater clonality than normal scalp, most notably in alopecia totalis/universalis.

Using a FACSAria, the CD4+ and CD8+ T cells were sorted from the PBMCs. CDR1 and CDR2 from the germline V gene are SQVTM and ANQGSEA. The CDR3 has 13 amino acids. Deletions cut 5 bases from V and 1 base from J, with 8 bases between. This specimen consisted of CD4+ T cells sorted from blood, obtained at week 0. This clonotype was sampled from a human donor with alopecia areata. This sequence joins TRBV29-1 and TRBJ2-2, with a possible D match to TRBD1 (5 bases). CDR3 loop: CSVPRENTGELFF. CDR3 in DNA: TGCAGCGTTCCCAGGGAGAACACCGGGGAGCTGTTTTTT.